Presented here are 27 T cell receptor beta chains from one specimen sequenced in a study of CD8+CD57+ T cells in acquired aplastic anemia. Researchers used genomic DNA as the template to profile TCR beta VDJ and CDR3. TCRdb reprocessed the reads with MiXCR, giving one entry per CDR3 protein. The sample records some 150,000 distinct CDR3 sequences, around 48% being singletons. Previously, flow cytometry had revealed CD8+CD57+ cell expansion in the patients chosen for sequencing. What was sequenced was sorted CD4+, CD8+, or CD8+CD57+ T cells (not recorded which) from PBMCs. These receptors were obtained from a human donor with aplastic anemia.

This clonotype was observed a single time. The chain carries TRBV12-3 or TRBV12-4 and TRBJ2-5; D possibly uses TRBD1 or TRBD2 (5 bases each). V dropped 9 bases and J dropped 4 bases, with 21 bases sitting between them. This CDR3 comprises 15 residues. The CDR3 loop is CASTPQEPGTETQYF. The CDR3 nucleotides are TGTGCCAGTACCCCTCAGGAACCAGGGACAGAGACCCAGTACTTC.

In regard to this clonotype: A much larger clone is a single base away; this may be a read error. The chain has TRBV9 and TRBJ2-1, with 7 positions matching TRBD1. V gave up 4 bases and J gave up 7 bases; unmatched junction bases: 14. Germline V gene sequence: CDR1 SGDLS, CDR2 YYNGEE. The length of the CDR3 is 16 residues. The CDR3 spells CASSSRGDSRANEQFF. The CDR3 bases are TGTGCCAGCAGCTCTAGAGGGGACAGTCGTGCGAATGAGCAGTTCTTC. The full variable domain, completed using reference TRBV9 and TRBJ2-1, is DSGVTQTPKHLITATGQRVTLRCSPRSGDLSVYWYQQSLDQGLQFLIQYYNGEERAKGNILERFSAQQFPDLHSELNLSSLELGDSALYFCASSSRGDSRANEQFFGPGTRLTVL.

The chain joins TRBV7-9 to TRBJ2-6; no clear D. V was pared by 1 base and J by 2 bases, with 3 bases between. The CDR3 is 14 residues long. Germline assignment: CDR1 SEHNR and CDR2 FQNEAQ (reference sequence). The CDR3 is CASSLVTGANVLTF. In DNA form, the CDR3 reads TGTGCCAGCAGCTTAGTTACTGGGGCCAACGTCCTGACTTTC.

This clonotype showed up many times. The genes are TRBV7-2 and TRBJ1-2, with D unresolved. There are 13 residues in the CDR3. Trimming removed 2 bases from V and 7 bases from J, with 11 bases in between. Germline CDR1 is SGHTA and CDR2 is FQGNSA. The CDR3: CASSLSGRSGYTF. Written as DNA, the CDR3 is TGTGCCAGCAGCTTATCCGGACGGAGTGGCTACACCTTC.

This sequence joins TRBV19 and TRBJ1-1; 9 bases align to TRBD1. V lost 3 bases to trimming and J lost 7 bases; unmatched junction nucleotides: 6. The germline V gene has CDR1 LNHDA and CDR2 SQIVND (reference sequence). The CDR3 totals 14 residues. This CDR3 reads CASSMWRDRVEAFF. The CDR3 nucleotides are TGTGCCAGTAGTATGTGGCGGGACAGGGTTGAAGCTTTCTTT.

This clonotype appeared a single time. For the CDR3, the DNA is TGTGCCACCAGCAGAGCCCGGGAAAGACAGGGAGACTACAATGAGCAGTTCTTC. Translation gives CATSRARERQGDYNEQFF. This rearrangement joins TRBV15 to TRBJ2-1, with 7 positions matching TRBD1. The germline V gene encodes CDR1 LNHNV and CDR2 YYDKDF (reference sequence). CDR3 length: 18 amino acids. With 1 base clipped from V and 3 bases from J, the junction kept 12 bases outside the gene matches.

The chain carries TRBV10-3 and TRBJ2-7; 8 bases are a match to TRBD1. Trimming cost V 6 bases and J 4 bases; bases outside gene matches: 11. The CDR3 has 15 amino acids. CDR1 is ENHRY and CDR2 is SYGVKD in the germline V gene. CDR3 region: CAIRTGTGRQYEQYF. The CDR3 DNA reads TGTGCCATCAGGACCGGGACAGGCCGACAGTACGAGCAGTACTTC.

This chain connects TRBV20-1 to TRBJ2-7, with 9 bases matching TRBD1. V gave up 1 base and J gave up 3 bases; unmatched junction bases: 10. The V gene's germline CDR1 is DFQATT and CDR2 SNEGSKA (reference sequence). CDR3 size: 16 residues. For the CDR3, the DNA is TGCAGTGCTAGAGCCGGGACAGGGAGTAGGAACTACGAGCAGTACTTC. It encodes CSARAGTGSRNYEQYF.

This clonotype was seen a handful of times. The genes are TRBV24-1 and TRBJ1-2; D remains unclear. The length of the CDR3 is 12 residues. Germline V gives CDR1 KGHDR, CDR2 SFDVKD. The V and J ends lost 2 bases and 8 bases respectively, with 8 bases between them. The CDR3 here is CATSDSREGYTF. The CDR3 nucleotides read TGTGCCACCAGTGATTCAAGGGAAGGCTACACCTTC.

Many counts were recorded for this clonotype. CDR3 sequence reads: CASSTPGGGAIDTQYF. CDR3 coding DNA: TGTGCCAGCAGCACCCCTGGCGGGGGGGCCATAGATACGCAGTATTTT. This rearrangement joins TRBV9 to TRBJ2-3; 9 bases are a match to TRBD2. The CDR3 runs 16 residues. The V gene end was trimmed by 4 bases and the J gene end by 5 bases; junction bases not matched to a gene: 11. Germline V gene lookup returns CDR1 SGDLS and CDR2 YYNGEE.

The table lists this clonotype with many counts. The rearrangement joins TRBV19 to TRBJ1-6, with 10 bases fitting TRBD1. From germline, CDR1 is LNHDA and CDR2 SQIVND (reference sequence). V shed 6 bases and J 5 bases; nucleotides not matched to a gene: 4. This CDR3 has 15 amino acids. CDR3 in amino acids: CASRPGTGDNSPLHF. CDR3 in DNA: TGTGCCAGTAGGCCCGGGACAGGGGATAATTCACCCCTCCACTTT.

This rearrangement joins TRBV7-9 to TRBJ1-4; D unclear. Germline V gene lookup returns CDR1 SEHNR and CDR2 FQNEAQ (reference sequence). V was shortened by 3 bases and J by 11 bases, with 19 bases between the two germline ends. The CDR3 is 15 residues long. CDR3 residues: CASSLGGGNGQKLFF. CDR3 DNA: TGTGCCAGCAGCTTGGGTGGAGGGAATGGCCAGAAACTGTTTTTT.

This clonotype was recorded at least ten times. The CDR3 loop reads CASQDILSYNEQFF. In nucleotides, the CDR3 is TGCGCCAGCCAGGACATTCTCTCCTACAATGAGCAGTTCTTC. The chain couples TRBV5-1 to TRBJ2-1; tentatively, D is TRBD1 (5 bases). The ends were cut back, 7 bases at V and 0 bases at J, with 11 bases in the middle. The CDR3 runs 14 residues. CDR1 is SGHRS and CDR2 is YFSETQ in the germline V gene.

The chain couples TRBV5-1 to TRBJ2-3; 7 bases map to TRBD2. The germline V gene encodes CDR1 SGHRS and CDR2 YFSETQ. Trimming at V came to 2 bases and at J to 3 bases, leaving 6 bases not matched to a gene. The CDR3 consists of 15 residues. This CDR3 is CASSFLRETTDTQYF. The CDR3 nucleotides read TGCGCCAGCAGCTTCTTGCGGGAGACGACAGATACGCAGTATTTT.

The chain has TRBV7-2 and TRBJ2-7, with 8 bases that match TRBD2. Germline CDR1 reads SGHTA; CDR2 reads FQGNSA. CDR3 size: 17 residues. V was pared by 0 bases and J by 2 bases, with 9 bases of the junction left unmatched. This CDR3 reads CASSLARAGSGAYEQYF. CDR3 in DNA: TGTGCCAGCAGCTTAGCGCGGGCGGGTAGCGGGGCCTACGAGCAGTACTTC.

As regards this clonotype: Being one base from a much bigger clone, this may be a read error. The CDR3 DNA reads as TGTGCCAGCAGCCTGGACATGGGGTACTACGAGCAGTACTTC. Its protein product is CASSLDMGYYEQYF. The chain recombines TRBV5-4 with TRBJ2-7, with D possibly TRBD1 on 5 matching bases. The CDR3 contains 14 residues. V dropped 4 bases and J dropped 3 bases, with 14 bases sitting between them. Germline values: CDR1 SGHNT, CDR2 YYREEE (reference sequence).

This clonotype was observed at least ten times. The J gene is TRBJ2-7, the V gene TRBV7-9; D might be TRBD1 (5 bases). The germline CDR1 and CDR2 sequences are SEHNR and FQNEAQ (reference sequence). The germline V and J ends were trimmed by 5 bases and 0 bases, with 8 bases remaining between them. This CDR3 is built from 13 residues. The CDR3 region is CASSRQPSYEQYF. The CDR3 DNA reads TGTGCCAGCAGCAGACAGCCCTCCTACGAGCAGTACTTC.

This clonotype was counted a few times. Given a much more abundant clone one base away, this may be a read error. This chain connects TRBV19 to TRBJ1-2; D is perhaps TRBD1 (6 bases). The CDR3 covers 14 residues. CDR1 is LNHDA and CDR2 is SQIVND in the germline V gene (reference sequence). CDR3 sequence (DNA): TGTGCCGGTAGTACCCCGGGGCAGGGGTATGGCTACACCTTC. Protein product: CAGSTPGQGYGYTF.

Only one count was recorded for this clonotype. This chain joins TRBV7-9 and TRBJ2-2; D not resolved. CDR1 is SEHNR, CDR2 FQNEAQ, per germline (reference sequence). V was shortened by 5 bases and J by 4 bases, with 11 bases between the two germline ends. There are 14 residues in the CDR3. CDR3 amino acids: CASSPSSSTGELFF. CDR3 bases: TGTGCCAGCAGCCCTTCATCGAGCACCGGGGAGCTGTTTTTT.

This sequence joins TRBV20-1 and TRBJ2-1; D unclear. From germline, CDR1 is DFQATT and CDR2 SNEGSKA (reference sequence). This CDR3 has 13 amino acids. Trimming removed 3 bases from V and 12 bases from J, with 18 bases in between. The DNA for the CDR3 is TGCAGTGCTAGTCCCCAGGTTACAGATACGCAGTTCTTC. Translated, it gives CSASPQVTDTQFF.

This clonotype came up many times. The chain joins TRBV14 to TRBJ2-5; possible D gene TRBD1, 5 bases. Trimming left V 4 bases short and J 5 bases short, with 20 bases between. CDR1 and CDR2 (germline): SGHDN, FVKESK. The length of the CDR3 is 16 residues. CDR3 region: CASSPWGVSGWETQYF. The CDR3 bases are TGTGCCAGCAGCCCCTGGGGCGTCAGTGGATGGGAGACCCAGTACTTC.

The gene calls are TRBV2 and TRBJ2-7; 7 nucleotides match TRBD1. Germline CDR1 is SNHLY and CDR2 is FYNNEI. V dropped 4 bases and J dropped 3; count of bases not matched to a gene: 6. The CDR3 length is 14 residues. Here the CDR3 reads CASSVGQYDYEQYF. For the CDR3, the DNA is TGTGCCAGCAGTGTGGGACAGTACGACTACGAGCAGTACTTC.

CDR3 residues: CAISEFLAGQGESETQYF. The CDR3 nucleotides are TGTGCCATCAGTGAGTTCCTAGCGGGACAGGGGGAATCAGAGACCCAGTACTTC. V gene TRBV10-3 combines with J gene TRBJ2-5; 11 bases are shared with TRBD1. The V segment lost 1 base and the J segment 4 bases; nucleotides outside the gene matches: 11. This CDR3 comprises 18 residues. Germline V lookup: CDR1 ENHRY, CDR2 SYGVKD.

Ten or more counts support this clonotype. The rearrangement links TRBV6-5 to TRBJ1-2, with a tentative D call TRBD1 (6 bases). CDR1 is MNHEY and CDR2 is SVGAGI in the germline V gene. V was cut by 2 bases and J by 10 bases, with 17 bases left in between. The CDR3 has 14 residues. CDR3 region: CASSYNRDEVAYTF. The DNA of the CDR3 is TGTGCCAGCAGTTACAACAGGGATGAGGTGGCCTACACCTTC.

The chain carries TRBV6-1 and TRBJ2-5; weak D call: TRBD1 (6 bases). V shed 6 bases and J shed 0 bases, with 17 bases lying between them. CDR3 length: 16 amino acids. Germline V CDR1 and CDR2: MNHNS, SASEGT. CDR3 in DNA: TGTGCCAGCAGCACCTACCACAGGACAGACCAAGAGACCCAGTACTTC. It is translated as CASSTYHRTDQETQYF.

The sample holds many counts of this clonotype. The rearrangement joins TRBV6-2 or TRBV6-3 to TRBJ2-7; TRBD1 might be the D (5 bases). Germline V gene lookup returns CDR1 MNHEY and CDR2 SVGEGT. The V gene lost 2 bases and the J gene lost 6 bases, with 17 bases spanning the gap. The CDR3 sequence is 15 residues long. CDR3 residues: CASSYGAGFLSEQYF. The DNA of the CDR3 is TGTGCCAGCAGTTACGGCGCAGGGTTCCTCTCCGAGCAGTACTTC.

The chain couples TRBV10-3 to TRBJ1-1; 7 nucleotides match TRBD1. The germline gives CDR1 ENHRY, CDR2 SYGVKD. The CDR3 extends over 13 amino acids. V lost 10 bases to trimming and J lost 1 base; unmatched junction nucleotides: 6. This chain's CDR3 is CATAGQQNTEAFF. The CDR3 DNA reads TGTGCCACCGCGGGACAGCAGAACACTGAAGCTTTCTTT.